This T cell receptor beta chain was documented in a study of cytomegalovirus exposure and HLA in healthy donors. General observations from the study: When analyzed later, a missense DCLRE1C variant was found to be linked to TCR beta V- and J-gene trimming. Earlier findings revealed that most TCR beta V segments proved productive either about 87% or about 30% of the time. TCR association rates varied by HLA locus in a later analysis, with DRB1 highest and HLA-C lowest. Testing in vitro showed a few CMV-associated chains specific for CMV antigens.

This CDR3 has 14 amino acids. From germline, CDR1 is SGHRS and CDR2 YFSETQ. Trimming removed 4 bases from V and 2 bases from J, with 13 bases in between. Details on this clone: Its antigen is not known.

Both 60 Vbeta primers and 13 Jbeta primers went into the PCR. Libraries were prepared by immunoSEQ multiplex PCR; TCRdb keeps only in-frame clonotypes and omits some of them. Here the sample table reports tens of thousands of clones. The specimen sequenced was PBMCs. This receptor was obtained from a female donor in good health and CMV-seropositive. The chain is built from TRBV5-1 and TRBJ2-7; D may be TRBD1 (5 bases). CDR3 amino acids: CASSLDQGTYEQYF. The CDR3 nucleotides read TGCGCCAGCAGCCTAGATCAGGGAACCTACGAGCAGTACTTC.